This TCR beta chain was retrieved from a study of a mutant IDH1 vaccine in newly diagnosed glioma. Time point reported: baseline, week 1 (first vaccination visit). Sample treatment: pre-vaccination baseline after standard-of-care therapy. Profiling relied on immunoSEQ multiplex PCR, and the TCRdb table lists in-frame clones only, not all of them. The profile shows approximately 36,000 clones, roughly 90% of them singletons. Here the sequenced sample was PBMCs, taken from a glioma patient treated with radiotherapy, temozolomide or both. The clonotype comes from a man aged 18-30 years with glioma.

CDR3 nucleotides: TGCGCCAGCAGCCAAGATCTGTGGCAGGCCTACAATGAGCAGTTCTTC. This translates into CASSQDLWQAYNEQFF. The J gene is TRBJ2-1, the V gene TRBV4-3; D unclear. CDR3 size: 16 residues. The V gene's germline CDR1 is LGHNA and CDR2 YSLEER. Deletions cut 0 bases from V and 2 bases from J, with 11 bases between.